This TCR beta chain is drawn from a study of identical twins. Study-wide results and limits: Weaker excess twin sharing was observed in beta out-of-frame sequences.

Trimming removed 2 bases at V and 3 bases at J, with 15 bases between. CDR3 length: 15 residues. Germline CDR1 and CDR2: SGHRS and YFSETQ. This clonotype occurred a few times. Antigen unknown. TCRdb used MiXCR to reprocess the 5' RACE reads, holding one entry per CDR3 protein. Among a few hundred thousand distinct CDR3 sequences listed, about 13% were seen once. The data also belong to a second study, concerning yellow fever vaccine responses in identical twins.

Sequenced sample: memory (CD45RO+) T cells sorted from blood. This rearrangement joins TRBV5-1 to TRBJ2-7; D is unresolved. This TCR derives from a woman between 18 and 29 years old in good health. This chain's CDR3 is CASSFVFGPDYEQYF. CDR3 nucleotides: TGCGCCAGCAGCTTTGTATTCGGGCCGGACTACGAGCAGTACTTC. The entire variable domain, with the rest obtained from reference TRBV5-1 and TRBJ2-7, is as follows: KAGVTQTPRYLIKTRGQQVTLSCSPISGHRSVSWYQQTPGQGLQFLFEYFSETQRNKGNFPGRFSGRQFSNSRSEMNVSTLELGDSALYLCASSFVFGPDYEQYFGPGTRLTVT.